This T cell receptor (beta chain) was recorded in a study of blood T cell repertoires in COVID-19. Overall study context: Acute-phase and convalescent COVID-19 samples originated in the United States, Italy and Spain.

In its sample, this clone was seen many times. The table came from immunoSEQ multiplex PCR; TCRdb's copy has only in-frame clones and leaves some out. The table lists some 43,000 clones, about 81% of them singletons. CDR1 is MNHEY, CDR2 SVGAGI, per germline. This CDR3 has 16 amino acids. Trimming stripped 0 bases from V and 3 bases from J, with 13 bases between. The chain uses TRBV6-5 and TRBJ2-3; a possible D gene is TRBD1 (6 bases). The sequencing sample was made of peripheral blood. The TCR originated in a man between 45 and 60 years old with active COVID-19. The CDR3 region has the DNA TGTGCCAGCAGTTACTCGAGCAGGGGTCTGACAGATACGCAGTATTTT. This codes for CASSYSSRGLTDTQYF.